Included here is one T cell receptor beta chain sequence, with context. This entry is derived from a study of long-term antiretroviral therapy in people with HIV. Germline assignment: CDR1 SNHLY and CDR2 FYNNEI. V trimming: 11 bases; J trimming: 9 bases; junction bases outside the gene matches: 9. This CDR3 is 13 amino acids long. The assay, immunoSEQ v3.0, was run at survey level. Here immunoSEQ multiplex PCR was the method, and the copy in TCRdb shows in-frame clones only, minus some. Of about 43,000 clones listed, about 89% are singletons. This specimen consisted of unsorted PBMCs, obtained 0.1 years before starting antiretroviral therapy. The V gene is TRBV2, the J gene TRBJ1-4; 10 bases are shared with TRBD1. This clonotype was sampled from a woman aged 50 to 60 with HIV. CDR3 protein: CADCRDRGQKLFF. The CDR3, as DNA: TGTGCCGACTGCCGGGACAGGGGTCAAAAACTGTTTTTT.